Below, 20 T cell receptor beta chains from the same sample are listed, as sequenced in a study of cytomegalovirus exposure and HLA in healthy donors (dated by TCRdb to about 2017). Libraries were constructed by the immunoSEQ multiplex PCR assay. The multiplex PCR relied on a mix of 60 forward primers for TCR Vbeta segments and 13 reverse primers for TCR Jbeta segments. The clones in this table, taken by TCRdb from immuneACCESS, are in-frame only. Not every clone is retained; where verified, under half of the shortfall comes from an unresolved V gene, and the cause of the rest is unknown. Within this sample are 150,000 to 200,000 clones, with 80% to 85% of them counted one time only. 1.1% of the sample lies in the top ten. Sequenced material: PBMCs. The receptors were sampled from a woman in her forties in good health and CMV-seronegative.

On this clone itself: Germline and junction disagree at one end, which may indicate a read error. J is TRBJ1-1 and V is TRBV7-9, with D unclear. Germline V gives CDR1 SEHNR, CDR2 FQNEAQ (reference sequence). The CDR3 is 16 amino acids. CDR3 nucleotides: TGTTCCAGCAGCCCTGTTTATAGCCGCTTGAACACTGAAGCTTTCTTT. Translating it yields CSSSPVYSRLNTEAFF.

The chain uses TRBV7-2 and TRBJ2-7; D possibly corresponds to TRBD2 (5 bases). V lost 0 bases, J lost 2 bases, and 8 bases lay in between. This CDR3 comprises 14 residues. Germline CDR1 is SGHTA and CDR2 is FQGNSA. The CDR3 loop is CASSLARGTYEQYF. Written as DNA, the CDR3 is TGTGCCAGCAGCTTAGCCCGAGGGACCTACGAGCAGTACTTC.

The J gene is TRBJ1-1, the V gene TRBV5-4; possible D gene TRBD1, 5 bases. The ends were cut back, 1 base at V and 5 bases at J, with 12 bases in the middle. Per the germline V gene, CDR1 is SGHNT and CDR2 is YYREEE (reference sequence). The CDR3 sequence is 14 residues long. CDR3 loop: CASSLQRRGTEAFF. CDR3 nucleotide sequence: TGTGCCAGCAGCTTGCAACGGAGGGGAACTGAAGCTTTCTTT.

This rearrangement joins TRBV4-1 to TRBJ2-1; 8 nucleotides align to TRBD2. In germline, CDR1 is MGHRA, CDR2 YSYEKL. The CDR3 spans 13 residues. The ends lost 6 bases at V and 3 bases at J; junction bases unmatched: 1. CDR3 in amino acids: CASRLADYNEQFF. CDR3 in DNA: TGCGCCAGCAGACTAGCGGACTACAATGAGCAGTTCTTC.

The rearrangement links TRBV7-3 to TRBJ2-6; the match to TRBD1 covers 9 bases. Looked up from germline, CDR1 is SGHTA and CDR2 is FQGTGA. The CDR3 consists of 24 residues. Trimming took 1 base from V and 3 from J; bases not matched to a gene: 25. In DNA form, the CDR3 reads TGTGCCAGCAGCTTAAAAACCCCCGACCGTCGATCCCGGGACAGGGTAAGTGGGGCCAACGTCCTGACTTTC. Translation: CASSLKTPDRRSRDRVSGANVLTF.

This CDR3 reads CSVGAPNRGLNYGYTF. Written as DNA, the CDR3 is TGCAGCGTGGGCGCCCCCAACAGGGGTTTAAACTATGGCTACACCTTC. The V gene is TRBV29-1, the J gene TRBJ1-2, with 7 bases matching TRBD1. The CDR3 is 16 residues long. The germline V gene encodes CDR1 SQVTM and CDR2 ANQGSEA. Losses at the gene ends were 6 bases for V and 2 bases for J; bases not matched to a gene: 15.

The V and J genes are TRBV13 and TRBJ2-2; TRBD2 aligns across 12 bases. Unmatched junction bases numbered 13, after V lost 5 bases and J lost 9 bases. Germline lookup yields CDR1 PRHDT and CDR2 FYEKMQ (reference sequence). The CDR3 totals 17 residues. The CDR3: CASSNTASGRAARELFF. In DNA, the CDR3 is TGTGCCAGCAGCAACACGGCTAGCGGGAGGGCCGCCAGGGAGCTGTTTTTT.

V is TRBV5-6 and J is TRBJ1-5; D perhaps matches TRBD1 (5 bases). The CDR3 is 14 amino acids. From germline, CDR1 is SGHDT and CDR2 YYEEEE. V was trimmed by 0 bases and J by 7 bases, leaving 11 bases between them. CDR3 sequence (DNA): TGTGCCAGCAGCTTGGGCCAGGGCGGCCAGCCCCAGCATTTT. Its protein product is CASSLGQGGQPQHF.

There are a few counts of this clone. The V and J genes are TRBV7-3 and TRBJ2-5, with 7 bases identical to TRBD2. CDR3 length: 15 amino acids. Germline V gene sequence: CDR1 SGHTA, CDR2 FQGTGA. V shed 5 bases and J 5 bases; nucleotides not matched to a gene: 11. The CDR3 reads CASSRNGLGGETQYF. CDR3 DNA sequence: TGTGCCAGCAGCCGCAACGGGTTGGGGGGGGAGACCCAGTACTTC.

This clone was picked up a small number of times. The chain links TRBV19 to TRBJ2-1, with TRBD1 identical over 11 bases. The CDR3 runs 14 residues. Per the germline V gene, CDR1 is LNHDA and CDR2 is SQIVND (reference sequence). The trim removed 6 bases at V and 12 bases at J, leaving 10 bases unmatched. The CDR3 spells CASSSDRGQAGQFF. The CDR3 nucleotides are TGTGCCAGTAGCTCGGACAGGGGGCAAGCTGGGCAGTTCTTC.

This clone showed up just a few times. V is TRBV27 and J is TRBJ2-4, with a possible D match to TRBD2 (6 bases). V shed 6 bases and J shed 5 bases, with 29 bases lying between them. CDR3 size: 19 residues. Germline lookup yields CDR1 MNHEY and CDR2 SMNVEV (reference sequence). CDR3 in amino acids: CASSPRPLTSPSVENIQYF. In nucleotides, the CDR3 is TGTGCCAGCAGCCCCAGACCCCTAACTAGCCCCTCCGTAGAAAACATTCAGTACTTC.

Turning to this clone: The identical CDR3 is also encoded by other nucleotide sequences in the sample. The chain is built from TRBV9 and TRBJ2-2; weak D call: TRBD1 (5 bases). Germline lookup yields CDR1 SGDLS and CDR2 YYNGEE. Trimming removed 0 bases at V and 0 bases at J, with 6 bases between. This CDR3 comprises 15 residues. The CDR3 nucleotides read TGTGCCAGCAGCGTAGAAGGGGCGAACACCGGGGAGCTGTTTTTT. Translated: CASSVEGANTGELFF.

V gene TRBV29-1 combines with J gene TRBJ2-3; a weak D match, TRBD1 (6 bases). The CDR3 loop spans 14 amino acids. Germline-derived CDR1 and CDR2 are SQVTM and ANQGSEA. The V and J ends lost 4 bases and 1 base respectively, with 12 bases between them. CDR3 sequence (DNA): TGCAGCGTTGGGGGGCTGAGGGGCACAGATACGCAGTATTTT. The encoded protein is CSVGGLRGTDTQYF.

This chain joins TRBV27 and TRBJ1-1; D call uncertain. Germline V gene data show CDR1 as MNHEY and CDR2 as SMNVEV (reference sequence). This CDR3 contains 15 residues. Trimming stripped 5 bases from V and 5 bases from J, with 18 bases between. The CDR3 region is CASSRQRGPSTEAFF. The CDR3 nucleotides read TGTGCCAGCAGTCGCCAGAGAGGCCCTTCAACTGAAGCTTTCTTT.

The V and J genes are TRBV6-1 and TRBJ2-3, with 8 bases matching TRBD2. In germline, CDR1 is MNHNS, CDR2 SASEGT. Trimming at V came to 3 bases and at J to 2 bases, leaving 7 bases not matched to a gene. The CDR3 totals 16 residues. The CDR3 DNA sequence: TGTGCCAGCAGTGACCAACTAGCGGTTTACACAGATACGCAGTATTTT. It encodes CASSDQLAVYTDTQYF.

The chain is built from TRBV19 and TRBJ1-2; D might be TRBD1 (5 bases). Germline V CDR1 and CDR2: LNHDA, SQIVND (reference sequence). The CDR3 consists of 14 residues. The V end was cut by 6 bases, the J end by 0 bases, with 11 bases between. CDR3 residues: CASRPPQANYGYTF. The CDR3 DNA reads as TGTGCCAGTAGGCCCCCACAGGCTAACTATGGCTACACCTTC.

This rearrangement joins TRBV21-1 to TRBJ2-7; no DNA check was done on the table's D call, TRBD2. TRBV21-1 is a recognized pseudogene. The CDR3 covers 11 residues. Here the CDR3 reads CASSKPGEQYF. The CDR3 coding sequence is TGTGCCAGCAGCAAACCGGGGGAGCAGTACTTC.

This clone was seen only a few times. The chain has TRBV7-9 and TRBJ2-3, with 8 bases that match TRBD2. V lost 4 bases and J lost 5; bases outside the gene matches: 8. The CDR3 has 15 amino acids. Looked up from germline, CDR1 is SEHNR and CDR2 is FQNEAQ (reference sequence). CDR3 residues: CASSSRASGGDTQYF. The CDR3 DNA reads as TGTGCCAGCAGCTCGCGGGCCAGCGGGGGAGATACGCAGTATTTT.

V gene TRBV11-3 combines with J gene TRBJ2-1, with 8 bases aligning to TRBD1. The germline V gene has CDR1 SGHNT and CDR2 YENEEA. The CDR3 sequence is 15 residues long. The V gene end was trimmed by 6 bases and the J gene end by 3 bases; junction bases not matched to a gene: 7. CDR3 residues: CASSKDRVFYNEQFF. The DNA for the CDR3 is TGTGCCAGCAGTAAGGACAGGGTGTTCTACAATGAGCAGTTCTTC.

The rearrangement joins TRBV6-1 to TRBJ2-5, with D possibly being TRBD2 (5 bases). Germline lookup yields CDR1 MNHNS and CDR2 SASEGT. V shed 3 bases and J shed 4 bases, with 12 bases lying between them. This CDR3 is built from 14 residues. CDR3 DNA: TGTGCCAGCAGTGAGGTAGGGAGTGGAGAGACCCAGTACTTC. Translation: CASSEVGSGETQYF.